The rows below give T cell receptor beta chains drawn from one sample of a study of vaccination effects on CD4 cells after COVID-19. Their antigen targets remain unknown. Sequencing was performed with immunoSEQ multiplex PCR; in TCRdb, only in-frame clones are kept and a portion is missing. The repertoire holds roughly 42,000 clones, approximately 70% seen once, with under 30% in the top ten. This specimen was CD4+ T cells from PBMCs cultured with HCoV-OC43 spike peptides, taken before COVID-19 vaccination. The source of these receptors is a human donor who received a COVID-19 vaccine. CDR3s include the opening cysteine and the closing phenylalanine or tryptophan. The D gene is left open where the match is weak. The size field is filled for only some rows; it gives once, few, many or a size class.

D gene	V gene	clone size	J gene	CDR3 protein	CDR3 DNA
TRBD1	TRBV12-3/TRBV12-4	few	TRBJ1-2	CASSTGQGYGYTF	TGTGCCAGCAGCACGGGACAGGGGTATGGCTACACCTTC
.	TRBV4-1	.	TRBJ2-5	CASSPRQQETQYF	TGCGCCAGCAGCCCCCGACAGCAAGAGACCCAGTACTTC
.	TRBV5-1	.	TRBJ2-7	CASSLDRGPYEQYF	TGCGCCAGCAGCTTGGATCGCGGACCCTACGAGCAGTACTTC
.	TRBV5-1	.	TRBJ2-6	CASSLSGSGANVLTF	TGCGCCAGCAGCTTGAGTGGATCTGGGGCCAACGTCCTGACTTTC
.	TRBV9	.	TRBJ2-1	CASSVVPSRNNEQFF	TGTGCCAGCAGCGTAGTGCCTAGCAGAAACAATGAGCAGTTCTTC
.	TRBV27	.	TRBJ2-7	CASSDSPHSYEQYF	TGTGCCAGCAGCGACTCCCCACACAGCTACGAGCAGTACTTC
TRBD1	TRBV7-9	once	TRBJ2-1	CASSQGPGQGYNEQFF	TGTGCCAGCAGCCAAGGGCCGGGACAGGGTTACAATGAGCAGTTCTTC
.	TRBV6-6	.	TRBJ1-2	CASSYGREANYGYTF	TGTGCCAGCAGTTACGGCAGGGAAGCTAACTATGGCTACACCTTC
.	TRBV7-2	.	TRBJ1-6	CASSSASTVNSPLHF	TGTGCCAGCAGCTCAGCCTCAACAGTAAATTCACCCCTCCACTTT
.	TRBV3-1/TRBV3-2	few	TRBJ1-2	CASSQGLHLYTF	TGTGCCAGCAGCCAAGGCCTTCACTTGTACACCTTC
.	TRBV5-1	.	TRBJ2-1	CASSPYLAREQFF	TGCGCCAGCAGCCCTTATTTGGCGCGTGAGCAGTTCTTC
.	TRBV5-4	.	TRBJ1-1	CASSQTAKNTEAFF	TGTGCCAGCAGCCAGACAGCGAAAAACACTGAAGCTTTCTTT
TRBD2	TRBV9	.	TRBJ2-1	CASSVALAGDGNEQFF	TGTGCCAGCAGCGTAGCACTAGCGGGAGATGGGAATGAGCAGTTCTTC
.	TRBV9	few	TRBJ1-1	CASSAWTGNTEAFF	TGTGCCAGCAGCGCTTGGACGGGGAACACTGAAGCTTTCTTT
.	TRBV5-1	.	TRBJ2-1	CASSYLQGNEQFF	TGCGCCAGCAGCTATTTACAGGGCAATGAGCAGTTCTTC
TRBD1	TRBV24-1	.	TRBJ1-1	CATAGTGNTEAFF	TGTGCCACCGCCGGGACAGGGAACACTGAAGCTTTCTTT
TRBD2	TRBV5-6	.	TRBJ2-3	CASSLTSGGRTDTQYF	TGTGCCAGCAGCTTGACTAGCGGGGGACGCACAGATACGCAGTATTTT
TRBD1	TRBV6-5	.	TRBJ2-5	CASSPRDSQETQYF	TGTGCCAGCAGCCCCCGGGACAGCCAAGAGACCCAGTACTTC
.	TRBV28	.	TRBJ1-5	CASSLALINQPQHF	TGTGCCAGCAGTTTAGCGCTGATCAATCAGCCCCAGCATTTT
TRBD1	TRBV6-2/TRBV6-3	.	TRBJ2-7	CASSYQNSLRTGGAYEQYF	TGTGCCAGCAGTTACCAAAATTCCCTCAGGACAGGGGGCGCGTACGAGCAGTACTTC
TRBD2	TRBV27	.	TRBJ2-7	CASSLGTSGGSEQYF	TGTGCCAGCAGTCTAGGGACTAGCGGGGGATCCGAGCAGTACTTC
.	TRBV5-5	.	TRBJ1-1	CASSLRGAGEAFF	TGTGCCAGCAGCTTGAGGGGGGCTGGTGAAGCTTTCTTT
.	TRBV3-1/TRBV3-2	.	TRBJ2-7	CASSQDGGRPYEQYF	TGTGCCAGCAGCCAAGACGGTGGGAGGCCCTACGAGCAGTACTTC
.	TRBV3-1/TRBV3-2	.	TRBJ2-1	CASSRRQASSYNEQFF	TGTGCCAGCAGCCGACGCCAAGCGAGCTCCTACAATGAGCAGTTCTTC
.	TRBV4-2	once	TRBJ2-6	CASSQGAAGANVLTF	TGTGCCAGCAGCCAAGGAGCGGCCGGGGCCAACGTCCTGACTTTC
TRBD1	TRBV19	.	TRBJ1-2	CASSRDRAKHYGYTF	TGTGCCAGTAGTAGGGACAGGGCGAAACATTATGGCTACACCTTC
.	TRBV7-8	.	TRBJ2-1	CASSLGQGGLQFF	TGTGCCAGCAGCTTAGGACAGGGAGGCCTCCAGTTCTTC
.	TRBV7-2	once	TRBJ2-7	CASSRGLLLSSYEQYF	TGTGCCAGCAGCCGCGGACTACTCCTAAGCTCCTACGAGCAGTACTTC
.	TRBV7-2	few	TRBJ2-2	CASSAGIGELFF	TGTGCCAGCAGCGCAGGAATCGGGGAGCTGTTTTTT
.	TRBV18	.	TRBJ2-1	CASSPGISYNEQFF	TGTGCCAGCTCACCAGGGATCTCCTACAATGAGCAGTTCTTC